The next 18 T cell receptor beta chains were all read from a single sample in a study of control samples from healthy donors and cancer patients. The table came from immunoSEQ multiplex PCR; TCRdb's copy has only in-frame clones and leaves some out. The table records 150,000 or so clones, 85% to 95% of them present only once. Sequencing was performed on PBMCs. These receptors all come from a man aged 60 to 69 with colorectal cancer.

The V and J genes are TRBV5-1 and TRBJ2-5; D is unresolved. V lost 0 bases and J lost 5, with 20 bases in between. The CDR3 is 17 residues long. Germline CDR1 and CDR2: SGHRS and YFSETQ. The CDR3 spells CASSLGRASHPWETQYF. In nucleotides, the CDR3 is TGCGCCAGCAGCTTGGGTCGGGCCTCCCACCCCTGGGAGACCCAGTACTTC. Combining the CDR3 with reference TRBV5-1 and TRBJ2-5 gives the whole variable domain KAGVTQTPRYLIKTRGQQVTLSCSPISGHRSVSWYQQTPGQGLQFLFEYFSETQRNKGNFPGRFSGRQFSNSRSEMNVSTLELGDSALYLCASSLGRASHPWETQYFGPGTRLLVL.

This clone was observed a single time. V is TRBV5-4 and J is TRBJ1-3; maybe TRBD1 (6 bases). The CDR3 spans 13 residues. Per the germline V gene, CDR1 is SGHNT and CDR2 is YYREEE (reference sequence). V shed 2 bases and J shed 6 bases, with 9 bases lying between them. DNA of the CDR3: TGTGCCAGCAGCTTACAGGGTGCAAACACCATATATTTT. Residues: CASSLQGANTIYF.

The chain uses TRBV7-9 and TRBJ2-1, with TRBD2 matching over 15 bases. Trimming cost V 4 bases and J 5 bases; bases outside gene matches: 3. Germline V gives CDR1 SEHNR, CDR2 FQNEAQ (reference sequence). The CDR3 totals 16 residues. CDR3 protein: CASSWGTSGGNNEQFF. The DNA for the CDR3 is TGTGCCAGCAGCTGGGGGACTAGCGGGGGGAACAATGAGCAGTTCTTC.

The chain recombines TRBV6-5 with TRBJ2-5; D might be TRBD2 (5 bases). Looked up from germline, CDR1 is MNHEY and CDR2 is SVGAGI. V shed 6 bases and J shed 5 bases, with 19 bases lying between them. The CDR3 loop spans 15 amino acids. DNA of the CDR3: TGTGCCAGCAGCCCAACCCGAACGGGGATGGAGACCCAGTACTTC. Translating gives CASSPTRTGMETQYF.

This chain connects TRBV15 to TRBJ2-7, with no clear D. Trimming left V 0 bases short and J 3 bases short, with 9 bases between. The germline CDR1 and CDR2 sequences are LNHNV and YYDKDF (reference sequence). The CDR3 contains 14 residues. CDR3 nucleotide sequence: TGTGCCACCAGCAGAGATCGGGCTAGCTACGAGCAGTACTTC. This sequence encodes CATSRDRASYEQYF.

This clone was found a few times. CDR3 sequence reads: CASSLAAGELFF. CDR3 nucleotides: TGTGCCAGCAGCTTAGCGGCCGGGGAGCTGTTTTTT. The chain carries TRBV7-2 and TRBJ2-2; no reliable D call. Germline CDR1 SGHTA, CDR2 FQGNSA. The CDR3 has 12 residues. Trimming took 0 bases from V and 6 from J, leaving 2 bases between them.

J is TRBJ1-3 and V is TRBV6-5; D not certain. Germline V lookup: CDR1 MNHEY, CDR2 SVGAGI. The ends were cut back, 4 bases at V and 0 bases at J, with 10 bases in the middle. The CDR3 runs 15 residues. The CDR3 is CASSSDGSSGNTIYF. In DNA, the CDR3 is TGTGCCAGCAGTTCGGACGGCAGCTCTGGAAACACCATATATTTT.

This chain connects TRBV10-2 to TRBJ2-5; a weak D match, TRBD2 (6 bases). The CDR3 spans 12 residues. The germline CDR1 and CDR2 sequences are WSHSY and SAAADI. The V end lost 6 bases, the J end lost 10 bases, and 15 bases lay between the germline ends. CDR3 amino acids: CASSPGLFDQYF. As DNA, the CDR3 is TGCGCCAGCAGCCCGGGACTCTTTGACCAGTACTTC.

The rearrangement joins TRBV5-1 to TRBJ2-5; 7 positions agree with TRBD1. This CDR3 has 16 residues. J was trimmed by 2 bases and V by 4 bases; bases with no gene match: 11. The V gene's germline CDR1 is SGHRS and CDR2 YFSETQ. This CDR3 is CASSAGGTATQETQYF. Here the CDR3 DNA reads TGCGCCAGCAGCGCCGGTGGGACAGCGACACAAGAGACCCAGTACTTC.

J is TRBJ2-3 and V is TRBV5-1, with TRBD1 as a possible D gene (5 bases). The CDR3 is 15 residues long. CDR1 and CDR2 (germline): SGHRS, YFSETQ. The V end lost 1 base, the J end lost 1 base, and 10 bases lay between the germline ends. The CDR3 loop is CASSLQGVGTDTQYF. Here the CDR3 DNA reads TGCGCCAGCAGCTTGCAGGGTGTTGGCACAGATACGCAGTATTTT.

J is TRBJ1-2 and V is TRBV10-3, with no clear D. Between the trimmed V and J ends, which lost 0 bases and 2 bases, there was a span of 13 bases. Germline lookup yields CDR1 ENHRY and CDR2 SYGVKD. The CDR3 loop spans 16 amino acids. CDR3 in DNA: TGTGCCATCAGTGAGTCGATGGACGCCCGCAACTATGGCTACACCTTC. It codes for CAISESMDARNYGYTF.

The chain carries TRBV24-1 and TRBJ2-4; perhaps TRBD1 as D (6 bases). Germline CDR1 and CDR2: KGHDR and SFDVKD. The CDR3 extends over 14 amino acids. V was shortened by 3 bases and J by 8 bases, with 13 bases between the two germline ends. CDR3 in amino acids: CATSDGGRGDIQYF. The CDR3 region has the DNA TGTGCCACCAGTGATGGCGGCAGGGGAGACATTCAGTACTTC.

The chain links TRBV7-9 to TRBJ2-3, with TRBD2 matching over 9 bases. Germline CDR1 is SEHNR and CDR2 is FQNEAQ (reference sequence). The CDR3 has 15 amino acids. V shed 6 bases, J shed 2 bases, and the junction held 6 bases outside the gene matches. Here the CDR3 DNA reads TGTGCCAGCAGTCAGGAGCGGGGGGTCACAGATACGCAGTATTTT. It is translated as CASSQERGVTDTQYF. The full variable domain, its missing parts supplied by reference TRBV7-9 and TRBJ2-3, is DTGVSQNPRHKITKRGQNVTFRCDPISEHNRLYWYRQTLGQGPEFLTYFQNEAQLEKSRLLSDRFSAERPKGSFSTLEIQRTEQGDSAMYLCASSQERGVTDTQYFGPGTRLTVL.

V and J are TRBV7-9 and TRBJ2-7, with TRBD1 matching over 10 bases. CDR1 is SEHNR and CDR2 is FQNEAQ in the germline V gene (reference sequence). The V segment lost 5 bases and the J segment 4 bases; nucleotides outside the gene matches: 8. This CDR3 contains 15 residues. DNA for the CDR3: TGTGCCAGCAGCCCCCCCGGGACAGGGGTATACGAGCAGTACTTC. Protein: CASSPPGTGVYEQYF.

This chain joins TRBV9 and TRBJ2-4; D remains unclear. Germline loops: CDR1 SGDLS, CDR2 YYNGEE. Between the trimmed V and J ends, which lost 2 bases and 4 bases, there was a span of 10 bases. The CDR3 is made up of 14 amino acids. The CDR3 bases are TGTGCCAGCAGCGTTTCGGTGTCAAAAAACATTCAGTACTTC. As protein: CASSVSVSKNIQYF.

This clone was recorded only once. The CDR3 DNA is TGTGCCAGCAGTTTAGGGATCTTGGAGACCCAGTACTTC. Its translation is CASSLGILETQYF. The chain links TRBV6-5 to TRBJ2-5; D ambiguous. Deletions cut 4 bases from V and 5 bases from J, with 11 bases between. This CDR3 comprises 13 residues. Per germline, CDR1 MNHEY and CDR2 SVGAGI.

This clone was counted once. V and J are TRBV5-1 and TRBJ2-3; the D gene is possibly TRBD1 (6 bases). Trimming left V 4 bases short and J 3 bases short, with 9 bases between. There are 13 residues in the CDR3. CDR1 is SGHRS, CDR2 YFSETQ, per germline. Here the CDR3 DNA reads TGCGCCAGCAGCCCTCAGGGGACAGATACGCAGTATTTT. Its translation is CASSPQGTDTQYF.

The chain has TRBV6-6 and TRBJ1-3; tentative D call: TRBD1 (5 bases). The CDR3 is 17 residues long. The V and J ends lost 7 bases and 0 bases respectively, with 19 bases between them. Germline-derived CDR1 and CDR2 are MNHNY and SVGAGI (reference sequence). As DNA, the CDR3 is TGTGCCAGCACTCGACAGTCCCTATCTGTCTCTGGAAACACCATATATTTT. Its translation is CASTRQSLSVSGNTIYF.